This T cell receptor (beta chain) was sequenced in a study of control samples from healthy donors and cancer patients. The CDR3 loop spans 17 amino acids. Trimming cost V 5 bases and J 2 bases; bases outside gene matches: 9. CDR1 and CDR2 (germline): SGHTA, FQGTGA. The data were produced by immunoSEQ multiplex PCR, yet TCRdb's version contains in-frame clones alone and is incomplete. The table records approximately 100,000 clones, about 89% of them present only once. Sequenced material: PBMCs. This TCR came from a man in his sixties with lung cancer. This sequence joins TRBV7-3 and TRBJ1-4, with 9 nucleotides matching TRBD1. CDR3 DNA sequence: TGTGCCAGCAGCGCAGCGGGACAGGGTTCGACTAATGAAAAACTGTTTTTT. It yields the protein CASSAAGQGSTNEKLFF. Filled out from reference TRBV7-3 and TRBJ1-4, the complete variable domain reads GAGVSQTPSNKVTEKGKYVELRCDPISGHTALYWYRQSLGQGPEFLIYFQGTGAADDSGLPNDRFFAVRPEGSVSTLKIQRTERGDSAVYLCASSAAGQGSTNEKLFFGSGTQLSVL.